This T cell receptor beta chain was identified in a study of identical twins. V lost 7 bases and J lost 6, with 17 bases in between. In germline, CDR1 is SGHKS, CDR2 YYEKEE (reference sequence). This CDR3 has 13 amino acids. A note on this clonotype: The antigen remains unidentified.

In TCRdb, the 5' RACE reads were re-called with MiXCR into one record per CDR3 protein. The sample lists roughly 500,000 distinct CDR3 sequences, roughly a fifth occurring once. Whole-study findings and limits: Carriage of fewer insertions was seen in abundant cord blood beta clonotypes, whereas memory repertoires showed none.

These same data were also listed under a study on T cells expressing NK-cell markers. Per that study: Among eight sequenced donors, seven carried HCMV seropositivity while one was seronegative. Where a few donors were concerned, these clonotypes also led the CD3+CD56-NKG2C+ fraction.

Input material: CD4+ T cells sorted from blood. The chain uses TRBV5-5 and TRBJ2-7, with D uncertain. The TCR originated in a woman under 30 in good health. CDR3 protein: CASGSWVLCEQYF. CDR3 coding DNA: TGTGCCAGCGGCTCCTGGGTCCTCTGCGAGCAGTACTTC. Full variable domain (outside the CDR3, taken from reference TRBV5-5 and TRBJ2-7): DAGVTQSPTHLIKTRGQQVTLRCSPISGHKSVSWYQQVLGQGPQFIFQYYEKEERGRGNFPDRFSARQFPNYSSELNVNALLLGDSALYLCASGSWVLCEQYFGPGTRLTVT.